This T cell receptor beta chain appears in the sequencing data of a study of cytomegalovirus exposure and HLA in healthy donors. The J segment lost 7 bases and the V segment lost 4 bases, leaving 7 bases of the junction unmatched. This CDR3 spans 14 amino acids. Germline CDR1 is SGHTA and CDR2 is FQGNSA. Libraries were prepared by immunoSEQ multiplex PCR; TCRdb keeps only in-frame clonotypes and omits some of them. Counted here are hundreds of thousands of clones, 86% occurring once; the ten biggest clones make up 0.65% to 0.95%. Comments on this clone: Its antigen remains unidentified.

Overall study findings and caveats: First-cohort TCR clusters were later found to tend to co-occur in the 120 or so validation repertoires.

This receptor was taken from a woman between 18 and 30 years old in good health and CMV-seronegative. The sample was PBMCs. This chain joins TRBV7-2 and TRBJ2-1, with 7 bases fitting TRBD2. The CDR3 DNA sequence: TGTGCCAGCAGCTACGCGGGAGAAGTGAATGAGCAGTTCTTC. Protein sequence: CASSYAGEVNEQFF.